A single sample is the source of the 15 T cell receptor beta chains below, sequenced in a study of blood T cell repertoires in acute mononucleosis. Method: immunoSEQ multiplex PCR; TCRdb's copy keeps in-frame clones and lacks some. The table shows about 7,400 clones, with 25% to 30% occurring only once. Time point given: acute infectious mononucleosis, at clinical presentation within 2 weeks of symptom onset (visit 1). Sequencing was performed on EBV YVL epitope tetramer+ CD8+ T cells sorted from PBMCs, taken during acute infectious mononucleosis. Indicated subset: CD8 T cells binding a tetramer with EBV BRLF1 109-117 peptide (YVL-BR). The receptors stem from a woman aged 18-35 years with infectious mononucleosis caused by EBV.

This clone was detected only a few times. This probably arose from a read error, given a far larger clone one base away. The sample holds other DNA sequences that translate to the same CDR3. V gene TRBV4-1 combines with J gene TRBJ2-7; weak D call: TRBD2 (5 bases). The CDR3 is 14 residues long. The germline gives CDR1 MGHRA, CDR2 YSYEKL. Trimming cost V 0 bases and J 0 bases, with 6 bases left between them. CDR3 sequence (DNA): TGCGCCAGCAGCCAAGAACGGGGCTCCTACGAGCAGTACTTC. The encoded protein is CASSQERGSYEQYF.

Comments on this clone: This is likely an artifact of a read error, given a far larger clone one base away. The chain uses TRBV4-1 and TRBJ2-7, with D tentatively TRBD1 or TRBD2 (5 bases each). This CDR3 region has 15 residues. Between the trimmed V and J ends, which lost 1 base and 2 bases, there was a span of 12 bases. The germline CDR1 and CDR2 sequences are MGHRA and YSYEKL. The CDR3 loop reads CASSQVGDSPYEQYF. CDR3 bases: TGCGCCAGCAGCCAAGTGGGAGACAGCCCCTACGAGCAGTACTTC.

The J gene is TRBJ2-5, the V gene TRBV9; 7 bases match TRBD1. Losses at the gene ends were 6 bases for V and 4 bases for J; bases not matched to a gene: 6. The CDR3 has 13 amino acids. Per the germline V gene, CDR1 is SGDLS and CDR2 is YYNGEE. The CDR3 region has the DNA TGTGCCAGCACCAAACAGGGGCGAGAGACCCAGTACTTC. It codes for CASTKQGRETQYF.

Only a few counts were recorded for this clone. The CDR3 loop is CASSSPSGTQYF. The DNA for the CDR3 is TGTGCCAGCAGCTCACCCTCCGGTACGCAGTATTTT. The chain combines TRBV5-6 with TRBJ2-3; D ambiguous. V gave up 3 bases and J gave up 8 bases, with 10 bases separating them. There are 12 residues in the CDR3. Germline V gene data show CDR1 as SGHDT and CDR2 as YYEEEE.

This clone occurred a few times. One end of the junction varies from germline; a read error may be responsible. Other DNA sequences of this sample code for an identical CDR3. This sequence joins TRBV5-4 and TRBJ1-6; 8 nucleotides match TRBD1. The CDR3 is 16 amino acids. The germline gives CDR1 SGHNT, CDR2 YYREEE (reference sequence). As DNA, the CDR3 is TGCGCCAGCAGCCAGACGACAGGGGAGGTCCAATTCACCCTCCACTTT. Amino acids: CASSQTTGEVQFTLHF.

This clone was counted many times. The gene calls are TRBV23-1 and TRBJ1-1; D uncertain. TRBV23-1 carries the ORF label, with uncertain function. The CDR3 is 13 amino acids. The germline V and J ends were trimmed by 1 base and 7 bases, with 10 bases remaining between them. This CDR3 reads CASSQYKVNEAFF. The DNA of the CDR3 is TGCGCCAGCAGTCAATATAAGGTTAATGAAGCTTTCTTT.

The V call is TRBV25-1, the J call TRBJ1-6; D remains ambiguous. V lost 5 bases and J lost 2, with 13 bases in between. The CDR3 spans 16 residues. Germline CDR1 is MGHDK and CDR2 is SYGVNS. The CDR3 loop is CASSLTPPAYNSPLHF. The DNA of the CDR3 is TGTGCCAGCAGTTTAACCCCACCGGCCTATAATTCACCCCTCCACTTT.

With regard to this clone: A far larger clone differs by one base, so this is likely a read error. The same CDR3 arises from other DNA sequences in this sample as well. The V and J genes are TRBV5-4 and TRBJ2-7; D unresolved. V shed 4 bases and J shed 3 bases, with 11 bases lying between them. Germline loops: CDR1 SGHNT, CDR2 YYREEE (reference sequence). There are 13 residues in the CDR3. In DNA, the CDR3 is TGTGCCAGCAGCCAAGACCCCAGCTACGAGCAGTACTTC. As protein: CASSQDPSYEQYF.

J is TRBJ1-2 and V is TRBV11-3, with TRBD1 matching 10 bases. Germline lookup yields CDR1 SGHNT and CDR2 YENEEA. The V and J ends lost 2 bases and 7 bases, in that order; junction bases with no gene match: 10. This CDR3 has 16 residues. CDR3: CASSLTGTGVLGGYTF. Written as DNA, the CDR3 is TGTGCCAGCAGCTTAACAGGGACAGGGGTTTTAGGTGGCTACACCTTC.

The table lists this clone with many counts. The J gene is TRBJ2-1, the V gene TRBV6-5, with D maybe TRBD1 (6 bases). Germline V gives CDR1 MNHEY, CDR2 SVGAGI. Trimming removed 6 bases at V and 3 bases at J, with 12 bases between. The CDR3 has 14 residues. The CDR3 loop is CASSQQGGYNEQFF. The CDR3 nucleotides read TGTGCCAGCAGCCAACAGGGCGGCTACAATGAGCAGTTCTTC.

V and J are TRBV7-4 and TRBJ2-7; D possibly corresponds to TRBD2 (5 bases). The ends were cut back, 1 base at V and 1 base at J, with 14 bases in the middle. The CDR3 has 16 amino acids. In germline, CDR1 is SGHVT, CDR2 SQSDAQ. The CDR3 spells CASSLVLATPSYEQYF. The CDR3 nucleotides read TGTGCCAGCAGCTTAGTGCTAGCCACTCCATCCTACGAGCAGTACTTC.

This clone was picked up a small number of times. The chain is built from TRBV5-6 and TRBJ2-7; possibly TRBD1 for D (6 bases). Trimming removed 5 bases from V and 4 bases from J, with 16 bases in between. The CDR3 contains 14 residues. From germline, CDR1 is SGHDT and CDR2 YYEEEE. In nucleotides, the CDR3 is TGTGCCAGCAGTTTAAGAGGGGGTGGGTACGAGCAGTACTTC. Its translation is CASSLRGGGYEQYF.

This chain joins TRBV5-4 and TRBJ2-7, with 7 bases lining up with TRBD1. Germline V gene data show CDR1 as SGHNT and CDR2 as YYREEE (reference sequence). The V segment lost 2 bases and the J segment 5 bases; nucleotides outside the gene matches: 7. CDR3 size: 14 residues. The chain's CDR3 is CASSLDGTANEQYF. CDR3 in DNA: TGTGCCAGCAGCTTAGACGGGACAGCCAACGAGCAGTACTTC. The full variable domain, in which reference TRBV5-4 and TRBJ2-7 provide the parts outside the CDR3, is ETGVTQSPTHLIKTRGQQVTLRCSSQSGHNTVSWYQQALGQGPQFIFQYYREEENGRGNFPPRFSGLQFPNYSSELNVNALELDDSALYLCASSLDGTANEQYFGPGTRLTVT.

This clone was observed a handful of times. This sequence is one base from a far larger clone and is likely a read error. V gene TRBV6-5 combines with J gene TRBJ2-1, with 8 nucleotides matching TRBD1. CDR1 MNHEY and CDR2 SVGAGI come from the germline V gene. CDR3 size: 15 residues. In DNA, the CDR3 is TGTACCAGCAGTTACCGGGCAGGGGGCAGCGATGAGCAGTTCTTC. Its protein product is CTSSYRAGGSDEQFF.

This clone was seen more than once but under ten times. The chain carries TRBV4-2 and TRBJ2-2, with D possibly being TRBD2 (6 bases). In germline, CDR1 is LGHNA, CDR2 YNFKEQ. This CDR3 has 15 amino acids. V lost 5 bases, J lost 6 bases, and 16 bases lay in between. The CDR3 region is CASSLTYGGAGELFF. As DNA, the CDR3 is TGTGCCAGCAGCTTAACGTACGGAGGGGCCGGGGAGCTGTTTTTT.